The clone carrying this T cell receptor beta chain was seen a handful of times. Its specificity is unknown. Time point reported: newly diagnosed GD, antithyroid drugs for less than 3 months. Isolated PBMC RNA provided the starting material for the TCR library. Germline loops: CDR1 SGDLS, CDR2 YYNGEE. With 3 bases clipped from V and 0 bases from J, the junction kept 11 bases outside the gene matches. This CDR3 comprises 17 residues. The sample is drawn from a study of regulatory T cells in long-lasting Graves disease. Study-wide background: Prior antithyroid drug treatment in newly diagnosed Graves' patients lasted under 3 months. General study results and limits: Thyroid tissue went unexamined; only peripheral blood was analyzed.

Building of the TCR beta libraries involved iRepertoire HTBI primers and Arm-PCR of CDR3 regions. TCRdb processed the multiplex PCR reads anew with MiXCR; each CDR3 protein has one entry. The repertoire has roughly 500,000 distinct CDR3 sequences, around 12% of them found once; the top ten carry more than 8%. Another study also made use of these data, one on T cells in Graves' hyperthyroidism and ophthalmopathy. As reported in that work: A lack of ophthalmopathy progression within 18 months defined stable Graves' hyperthyroidism.

The sequencing here drew on peripheral blood mononuclear cells (PBMCs), taken at new diagnosis, from a patient treated with antithyroid drugs. The chain recombines TRBV9 with TRBJ1-2; TRBD1 matches at 7 bases. The receptor comes from a young woman with Graves disease. CDR3 region: CASSAQLGQKTNYGYTF. CDR3 nucleotides: TGTGCCAGCAGCGCGCAATTGGGACAGAAGACTAACTATGGCTACACCTTC.